Below are 13 T cell receptor beta chains sequenced from a single sample in a study of TIL therapy for anti-PD-1-resistant metastatic lung cancer. The immunoSEQ assay was v3. The table came from immunoSEQ multiplex PCR; TCRdb's copy has only in-frame clones and leaves some out. Found here are more than 9,500 clones, 60% to 80% of them singletons; the top ten hold 9.5% to 13%. Sample time point: pre-treatment sample, taken before nivolumab and TIL therapy. The sequenced sample was blood, obtained at baseline. These receptors all stem from a person between 30 and 79 years old with non-small cell lung cancer.

The chain uses TRBV6-5 and TRBJ1-3; tentatively, D is TRBD1 (5 bases). The CDR3 length is 14 residues. Germline assignment: CDR1 MNHEY and CDR2 SVGAGI. V lost 2 bases to trimming and J lost 1 base, with 6 bases between them. The CDR3 here is CASSYGTSGNTIYF. The CDR3 region has the DNA TGTGCCAGCAGTTACGGGACGTCTGGAAACACCATATATTTT.

The chain uses TRBV5-4 and TRBJ2-1; unclear D gene. The CDR3 sequence is 15 residues long. Germline values: CDR1 SGHNT, CDR2 YYREEE (reference sequence). Trimming took off 0 bases at V and 5 bases at J, with 12 bases between the two ends. In nucleotides, the CDR3 is TGTGCCAGCAGCTTGGGATGGCTAGTGAACAATGAGCAGTTCTTC. It encodes CASSLGWLVNNEQFF.

Here the CDR3 reads CASRVTSDTEAFF. CDR3 coding DNA: TGTGCCAGCAGAGTAACATCTGACACTGAAGCTTTCTTT. This chain links TRBV2 with TRBJ1-1, with D hard to call. Germline V CDR1 and CDR2: SNHLY, FYNNEI. V was cut by 6 bases and J by 3 bases, with 11 bases left in between. This CDR3 is 13 amino acids long.

The rearrangement uses TRBV29-1 and TRBJ1-4, with D possibly matching TRBD1 (6 bases). V was pared by 3 bases and J by 7 bases, with 18 bases between. This CDR3 is built from 15 residues. The V gene's germline CDR1 is SQVTM and CDR2 ANQGSEA. This chain's CDR3 is CSVDIRAGDREKLFF. CDR3 coding DNA: TGCAGCGTTGATATTAGGGCAGGGGACCGTGAAAAACTGTTTTTT.

The genes are TRBV9 and TRBJ2-7; 8 bases agree with TRBD2. V gave up 3 bases and J gave up 2 bases; unmatched junction bases: 7. The germline CDR1 and CDR2 sequences are SGDLS and YYNGEE. This CDR3 has 15 amino acids. The CDR3 DNA reads as TGTGCCAGCAGCGCCGGGACGGGAGGGCCCTACGAGCAGTACTTC. This gives the protein CASSAGTGGPYEQYF. Full variable domain (rest looked up from reference TRBV9 and TRBJ2-7): DSGVTQTPKHLITATGQRVTLRCSPRSGDLSVYWYQQSLDQGLQFLIQYYNGEERAKGNILERFSAQQFPDLHSELNLSSLELGDSALYFCASSAGTGGPYEQYFGPGTRLTVT.

The chain uses TRBV2 and TRBJ2-7, with no clear D. Germline V gene sequence: CDR1 SNHLY, CDR2 FYNNEI. The CDR3 contains 14 residues. V was cut by 1 base and J by 7 bases, with 14 bases left in between. CDR3 in amino acids: CASSEGGYLLEQYF. In DNA, the CDR3 is TGTGCCAGCAGTGAAGGGGGATACCTCTTGGAGCAGTACTTC.

The rearrangement uses TRBV7-7 and TRBJ2-1; 12 bases map to TRBD2. This CDR3 contains 15 residues. Trimming removed 5 bases from V and 10 bases from J; junction bases left unmatched: 9. Germline CDR1 SSHAT, CDR2 FNYEAQ (reference sequence). The CDR3, as DNA: TGTGCCAGCAGCACTGGACTAGCGGGACGAGGGGAGCAGTTCTTC. It translates to CASSTGLAGRGEQFF. Together with reference TRBV7-7 and TRBJ2-1, the CDR3 gives the full variable domain: GAGVSQSPRYKVTKRGQDVTLRCDPISSHATLYWYQQALGQGPEFLTYFNYEAQPDKSGLPSDRFSAERPEGSISTLTIQRTEQRDSAMYRCASSTGLAGRGEQFFGPGTRLTVL.

This chain uses TRBV28 with TRBJ1-2; 7 bases map to TRBD1. CDR3 length: 15 residues. V shed 6 bases, J shed 1 base, and the junction held 8 bases outside the gene matches. Germline V gene data show CDR1 as MDHEN and CDR2 as SYDVKM. The DNA for the CDR3 is TGTGCCAGCAGCTCTGCCGGGACAGTTAACTATGGCTACACCTTC. Translating it yields CASSSAGTVNYGYTF.

This clone showed up just once. The CDR3 region has the DNA TGTGCCAGCTCACGACCGGGACCGAATCGCAATCAGCCCCAGCATTTT. Translated, it gives CASSRPGPNRNQPQHF. The V and J genes are TRBV18 and TRBJ1-5; perhaps TRBD1 as D (5 bases). Trimming cost V 4 bases and J 2 bases, with 15 bases left between them. The germline V gene encodes CDR1 KGHSH and CDR2 LQKENI. This CDR3 is built from 16 residues.

The chain joins TRBV19 to TRBJ2-7, with 10 bases that match TRBD1. The V segment lost 4 bases and the J segment 3 bases; nucleotides outside the gene matches: 9. CDR1 LNHDA and CDR2 SQIVND come from the germline V gene (reference sequence). CDR3 length equals 16 residues. This chain's CDR3 is CASSKTPGQGLYEQYF. DNA for the CDR3: TGTGCCAGTAGTAAAACTCCGGGACAGGGGCTCTACGAGCAGTACTTC.

The chain uses TRBV19 and TRBJ2-7; D not certain. CDR1 is LNHDA, CDR2 SQIVND, per germline (reference sequence). The V end was cut by 5 bases, the J end by 5 bases, with 16 bases between. This CDR3 comprises 14 residues. CDR3 loop: CASSSSVRLNEQYF. The CDR3 coding sequence is TGTGCCAGTAGTTCTTCGGTACGACTCAACGAGCAGTACTTC.

This chain uses TRBV7-9 with TRBJ2-5, with D possibly TRBD1 on 5 matching bases. V was shortened by 0 bases and J by 2 bases, with 13 bases between the two germline ends. CDR1 and CDR2 (germline): SEHNR, FQNEAQ (reference sequence). This CDR3 spans 16 amino acids. The CDR3 protein is CASSLAHRRGQETQYF. The DNA for the CDR3 is TGTGCCAGCAGCTTAGCCCACAGGCGTGGGCAAGAGACCCAGTACTTC. The variable domain in full, completed from reference TRBV7-9 and TRBJ2-5, reads DTGVSQNPRHKITKRGQNVTFRCDPISEHNRLYWYRQTLGQGPEFLTYFQNEAQLEKSRLLSDRFSAERPKGSFSTLEIQRTEQGDSAMYLCASSLAHRRGQETQYFGPGTRLLVL.

The chain uses TRBV4-1 and TRBJ2-5; D gene uncertain. The CDR3 consists of 14 residues. Germline loops: CDR1 MGHRA, CDR2 YSYEKL. V was shortened by 0 bases and J by 1 base, with 6 bases between the two germline ends. The CDR3 DNA sequence: TGCGCCAGCAGCCAAGATTTCAGCCAAGAGACCCAGTACTTC. Translation gives CASSQDFSQETQYF.